Presented here are 27 T cell receptor beta chains from one specimen sequenced in a study of beta chain features in type 1 diabetes. Reverse transcribing all isolated RNA meant expressed TCRB transcripts were sequenced. Clones were sequenced by immunoSEQ multiplex PCR, and TCRdb holds only the in-frame ones, with some missing. The sample consists of 250,000 to 350,000 clones, less than 15% of them appearing once. The sequenced sample was central memory CD4+ T cells from blood. These receptors were obtained from a young man in good health.

The rearrangement links TRBV7-2 to TRBJ1-1; possibly TRBD1 for D (5 bases). V lost 0 bases to trimming and J lost 1 base, with 12 bases between them. Germline lookup yields CDR1 SGHTA and CDR2 FQGNSA. The CDR3 is made up of 16 amino acids. The CDR3 reads CASSLADQGTNTEAFF. The CDR3 DNA reads TGTGCCAGCAGCTTAGCAGATCAAGGGACGAACACTGAAGCTTTCTTT.

In its sample, this clone was seen a few times. The V gene is TRBV18, the J gene TRBJ2-5; TRBD2 agrees at 9 bases. Germline values: CDR1 KGHSH, CDR2 LQKENI. V lost 2 bases and J lost 5; bases outside the gene matches: 12. The CDR3 is 17 amino acids. CDR3 DNA sequence: TGTGCCAGCTCACCAAAACTAGCGGGCCGAGGCGGGGAGACCCAGTACTTC. Its protein product is CASSPKLAGRGGETQYF.

This clone was recorded a few times. The rearrangement joins TRBV19 to TRBJ1-1, with 12 bases aligning to TRBD1. Germline loops: CDR1 LNHDA, CDR2 SQIVND (reference sequence). The CDR3 has 16 residues. V lost 4 bases to trimming and J lost 4 bases; unmatched junction nucleotides: 7. CDR3 nucleotide sequence: TGTGCCAGTAGTAGCGGGACAGGGGGCGTGAGCACTGAAGCTTTCTTT. Translation gives CASSSGTGGVSTEAFF.

This clone was seen more than once but under ten times. J is TRBJ1-2 and V is TRBV5-1; D remains unclear. The V gene lost 3 bases and the J gene lost 3 bases, with 9 bases spanning the gap. There are 13 residues in the CDR3. CDR1 and CDR2 (germline): SGHRS, YFSETQ. The CDR3 protein is CASSSGIDYGYTF. The CDR3 DNA follows: TGCGCCAGCAGCTCGGGGATAGACTATGGCTACACCTTC.

This clone was seen more than once but under ten times. The chain carries TRBV5-1 and TRBJ2-7; D unclear. The V and J ends lost 0 bases and 6 bases respectively, with 22 bases between them. The CDR3 is 17 amino acids. Germline lookup yields CDR1 SGHRS and CDR2 YFSETQ. The DNA for the CDR3 is TGCGCCAGCAGCTTGGGAAACCCACAAACCAGTGGGCTCGAGCAGTACGTC. It codes for CASSLGNPQTSGLEQYV.

This chain links TRBV27 with TRBJ1-5, with unresolved D. The V end lost 3 bases, the J end lost 5 bases, and 14 bases lay between the germline ends. Germline V lookup: CDR1 MNHEY, CDR2 SMNVEV (reference sequence). CDR3 size: 15 residues. This chain's CDR3 is CASSFTLPLDQPQHF. The CDR3 DNA sequence: TGTGCCAGCAGTTTTACCTTACCCTTAGATCAGCCCCAGCATTTT.

This clone was found many times. J is TRBJ1-1 and V is TRBV13, with no clear D. V was cut by 0 bases and J by 0 bases, with 5 bases left in between. Per the germline V gene, CDR1 is PRHDT and CDR2 is FYEKMQ (reference sequence). The CDR3 sequence is 14 residues long. CDR3 in amino acids: CASSLGEVNTEAFF. DNA of the CDR3: TGTGCCAGCAGCTTAGGTGAGGTGAACACTGAAGCTTTCTTT.

The rearrangement links TRBV18 to TRBJ2-5; 8 nucleotides line up with TRBD2. The CDR3 contains 13 residues. The junction had 2 bases not matched to a gene; V was cut back by 3 bases and J by 5 bases. The germline CDR1 and CDR2 sequences are KGHSH and LQKENI. This CDR3 is CASSPSGSETQYF. The CDR3 DNA sequence: TGTGCCAGCTCACCGAGCGGGAGTGAGACCCAGTACTTC.

The J gene is TRBJ2-2, the V gene TRBV19, with 8 bases aligning to TRBD2. CDR1 and CDR2 (germline): LNHDA, SQIVND (reference sequence). Trimming took 7 bases from V and 1 from J; bases not matched to a gene: 11. This CDR3 has 17 amino acids. CDR3 loop: CASNPRSSGRNTGELFF. For the CDR3, the DNA is TGTGCCAGTAACCCGCGATCCAGCGGGAGGAACACCGGGGAGCTGTTTTTT.

This clone occurred a few times. J is TRBJ2-3 and V is TRBV18, with D perhaps TRBD2 (6 bases). This CDR3 has 14 residues. Germline CDR1 is KGHSH and CDR2 is LQKENI. V was shortened by 2 bases and J by 6 bases, with 12 bases between the two germline ends. The CDR3 DNA reads TGTGCCAGCTCACCAAGGGCTAGCGCCGATACGCAGTATTTT. It is translated as CASSPRASADTQYF.

The rearrangement joins TRBV4-1 to TRBJ2-5; 10 nucleotides align to TRBD2. Germline lookup yields CDR1 MGHRA and CDR2 YSYEKL. The CDR3 loop spans 16 amino acids. The V gene end was trimmed by 2 bases and the J gene end by 1 base; junction bases not matched to a gene: 4. CDR3 bases: TGCGCCAGCAGCCAAACAGCGGGAGGGGTCCAAGAGACCCAGTACTTC. Translating it yields CASSQTAGGVQETQYF.

This clone was observed a few times. The genes are TRBV25-1 and TRBJ1-2; the D gene is possibly TRBD1 (6 bases). Germline V lookup: CDR1 MGHDK, CDR2 SYGVNS. The ends were cut back, 6 bases at V and 5 bases at J, with 25 bases in the middle. The CDR3 runs 17 residues. In DNA form, the CDR3 reads TGTGCCAGCAGGGGCCCGCTAGGGGGGGGCGCCGGGTATGGCTACACCTTC. Translation gives CASRGPLGGGAGYGYTF.

This clone was picked up a small number of times. The V and J genes are TRBV27 and TRBJ2-7; D gene unclear. The germline V gene encodes CDR1 MNHEY and CDR2 SMNVEV (reference sequence). V lost 2 bases to trimming and J lost 2 bases, with 16 bases between them. This CDR3 comprises 16 residues. CDR3 bases: TGTGCCAGCAGTTTACCAACCGAGTGGCAGCCCTACGAGCAGTACTTC. Its translation is CASSLPTEWQPYEQYF.

The sample holds many counts of this clone. The chain joins TRBV6-1 to TRBJ1-5, with 8 positions matching TRBD1. V lost 5 bases, J lost 6 bases, and 9 bases stayed unmatched. There are 15 residues in the CDR3. Germline CDR1 reads MNHNS; CDR2 reads SASEGT. CDR3 region: CASSKQGEFGQPQHF. Here the CDR3 DNA reads TGTGCCAGCAGTAAACAGGGGGAGTTCGGTCAGCCCCAGCATTTT.

The rearrangement uses TRBV7-2 and TRBJ1-2; D may be TRBD1 (6 bases). The CDR3 is 13 amino acids. V lost 5 bases to trimming and J lost 8 bases, with 15 bases between them. Germline V CDR1 and CDR2: SGHTA, FQGNSA. CDR3 nucleotides: TGTGCCAGCAGCCACCGGGACATTTACGGCTACACCTTC. As protein: CASSHRDIYGYTF.

Only a few counts were recorded for this clone. The V gene is TRBV25-1, the J gene TRBJ1-2; TRBD1 aligns across 8 bases. J was trimmed by 8 bases and V by 8 bases; bases with no gene match: 10. Germline V CDR1 and CDR2: MGHDK, SYGVNS. This CDR3 is 13 amino acids long. CDR3 DNA: TGTGCCAGCGGGGGGCAGGGGGCCGGCGGCTACACCTTC. Translated: CASGGQGAGGYTF.

This chain connects TRBV6-6 to TRBJ2-2, with D perhaps assigned TRBD1 or TRBD2 (5 bases each). CDR3 length: 13 residues. Deletions cut 6 bases from V and 7 bases from J, with 12 bases between. Looked up from germline, CDR1 is MNHNY and CDR2 is SVGAGI (reference sequence). The CDR3 DNA reads TGTGCCAGCAGCAGAGTTGGGGGCGGGGAGCTGTTTTTT. Protein sequence: CASSRVGGGELFF.

This chain links TRBV7-9 with TRBJ2-4; D tentatively fits TRBD1 or TRBD2 (6 bases each). The V end was cut by 5 bases, the J end by 2 bases, with 13 bases between. CDR3 length equals 15 residues. Germline CDR1 SEHNR, CDR2 FQNEAQ (reference sequence). The CDR3 sequence: CASSLDGGPKNIQYF. DNA of the CDR3: TGTGCCAGCAGCCTAGACGGGGGCCCCAAAAACATTCAGTACTTC.

This clone was seen a handful of times. The chain has TRBV5-4 and TRBJ2-3, with D unclear. From germline, CDR1 is SGHNT and CDR2 YYREEE (reference sequence). This CDR3 region has 14 residues. Deletions cut 4 bases from V and 2 bases from J, with 11 bases between. The CDR3: CASSRADSTDTQYF. CDR3 nucleotide sequence: TGTGCCAGCAGCCGAGCAGACTCCACAGATACGCAGTATTTT.

This clone occurred a few times. A much larger clone lies one base from this, so it may be a read error. Other DNA sequences in the same sample also yield this CDR3. The chain is built from TRBV11-3 and TRBJ1-4, with D maybe TRBD1 (6 bases). Germline CDR1 and CDR2: SGHNT and YENEEA. CDR3 length: 14 amino acids. V gave up 0 bases and J gave up 5 bases, with 7 bases separating them. The CDR3, as DNA: TGTGCCAGCAGCTTAGACAGGGGAAATGAAAAACTGTTTTTT. Residues: CASSLDRGNEKLFF.

This clone was observed many times. The rearrangement links TRBV6-5 to TRBJ2-5, with 9 bases identical to TRBD2. The V gene's germline CDR1 is MNHEY and CDR2 SVGAGI. With 7 bases clipped from V and 7 bases from J, the junction kept 7 bases outside the gene matches. This CDR3 is 13 amino acids long. CDR3 in DNA: TGTGCCAGCATCGAGGCGGGGGGGCGGACCCAGTACTTC. The encoded protein is CASIEAGGRTQYF.

As regards this clone: A read error may produce the germline difference seen at one junction end. This rearrangement joins TRBV5-4 to TRBJ2-3; 9 bases line up with TRBD2. This CDR3 has 16 residues. Looked up from germline, CDR1 is SGHNT and CDR2 is YYREEE (reference sequence). The DNA of the CDR3 is TGTGCCAGCAGGGGGAGCGGTAGCGGGAGCACGGATACGCAGTATTTT. Translating it yields CASRGSGSGSTDTQYF.

This clone was counted many times. This sequence joins TRBV19 and TRBJ2-1; no clear D. The V gene lost 3 bases and the J gene lost 0 bases, with 12 bases spanning the gap. This CDR3 has 16 amino acids. Germline V gene sequence: CDR1 LNHDA, CDR2 SQIVND (reference sequence). This CDR3 reads CASSISALNSYNEQFF. The CDR3 DNA is TGTGCCAGTAGTATTTCAGCCCTAAACTCCTACAATGAGCAGTTCTTC.

Only a few counts were recorded for this clone. The V gene is TRBV11-3, the J gene TRBJ2-1; the match to TRBD2 covers 9 bases. This CDR3 has 16 residues. V was clipped by 0 bases and J by 7 bases; unmatched bases: 7. Germline CDR1 and CDR2: SGHNT and YENEEA. This CDR3 is CASSLELAGIRNEQFF. The CDR3 DNA reads TGTGCCAGCAGCTTAGAACTAGCGGGTATCCGGAATGAGCAGTTCTTC.

The J gene is TRBJ1-2, the V gene TRBV30; D gene unclear. The V gene lost 5 bases and the J gene lost 4 bases, with 2 bases spanning the gap. Germline lookup yields CDR1 GTSNPN and CDR2 SVGIG (reference sequence). The CDR3 extends over 9 amino acids. The CDR3 coding sequence is TGTGCCTGGGGCTATGGCTACACCTTC. As protein: CAWGYGYTF. Together with reference TRBV30 and TRBJ1-2, the CDR3 gives the full variable domain: SQTIHQWPATLVQPVGSPLSLECTVEGTSNPNLYWYRQAAGRGLQLLFYSVGIGQISSEVPQNLSASRPQDRQFILSSKKLLLSDSGFYLCAWGYGYTFGSGTRLTVV.

The gene calls are TRBV7-9 and TRBJ1-3; a weak D match, TRBD1 (6 bases). There are 16 residues in the CDR3. The V gene lost 5 bases and the J gene lost 1 base, with 15 bases spanning the gap. CDR1 is SEHNR and CDR2 is FQNEAQ in the germline V gene (reference sequence). Here the CDR3 DNA reads TGTGCCAGCAGCCAACAGGGCGGCGTTTCTGGAAACACCATATATTTT. Translating it yields CASSQQGGVSGNTIYF. The complete variable domain, with remaining parts taken from reference TRBV7-9 and TRBJ1-3, reads DTGVSQNPRHKITKRGQNVTFRCDPISEHNRLYWYRQTLGQGPEFLTYFQNEAQLEKSRLLSDRFSAERPKGSFSTLEIQRTEQGDSAMYLCASSQQGGVSGNTIYFGEGSWLTVV.

This clone was observed many times. The V call is TRBV9, the J call TRBJ2-1; tentative D call: TRBD1 (6 bases). From germline, CDR1 is SGDLS and CDR2 YYNGEE. The CDR3 runs 16 residues. Trimming removed 0 bases at V and 8 bases at J, with 18 bases between. This chain's CDR3 is CASSVDPRTAGHEQFF. The CDR3 DNA sequence: TGTGCCAGCAGCGTAGACCCCAGGACAGCAGGACATGAGCAGTTCTTC.